These 22 T cell receptor beta chains originate from one sample sequenced in a study of CD8+CD57+ T cells in acquired aplastic anemia. Patients who underwent sequencing had shown CD8+CD57+ cell expansion by flow cytometry. Investigators profiled TCR beta VDJ and CDR3 from genomic DNA template. TCRdb itself ran the reads through MiXCR, one entry per CDR3 protein. The table includes about 260,000 distinct CDR3 sequences, approximately 86% detected once. Specimen: sorted CD4+, CD8+, or CD8+CD57+ T cells (not recorded which) from PBMCs. These receptors all stem from a human donor with aplastic anemia.

The chain has TRBV11-2 and TRBJ2-3; tentatively, D is TRBD1 or TRBD2 (6 bases each). This CDR3 is built from 13 residues. CDR1 SGHAT and CDR2 FQNNGV come from the germline V gene. V lost 4 bases and J lost 6, with 11 bases in between. As DNA, the CDR3 is TGTGCCAGCAGCTACGGGGGCAGGGATACGCAGTATTTT. Translated, it gives CASSYGGRDTQYF.

With respect to this clonotype: One end of the junction does not line up with germline, which may come from a read error. V and J are TRBV19 and TRBJ2-3; D possibly uses TRBD1 or TRBD2 (6 bases each). This CDR3 has 14 residues. Germline CDR1 reads LNHDA; CDR2 reads SQIVND (reference sequence). CDR3 coding DNA: TGTGCCAGTAGCATAGGGGGAGGTCCAGGTGCGCAGTATTTT. Protein product: CASSIGGGPGAQYF.

Remarks on this clonotype: It is unclear where the CDR3 begins or ends on the DNA, so no DNA is shown, and the CDR3 is as TCRdb lists it. The chain is built from TRBV7-2 and TRBJ1-2; the table's D call, TRBD1, was not checked against the DNA. Looked up from germline, CDR1 is SGHTA and CDR2 is FQGNSA. The CDR3 has 15 amino acids, counting both end residues. CDR3 region: CASSSGQGYGYTFTF.

With regard to this clonotype: One end of the junction is discordant with germline, which a read error may explain. In DNA form, the CDR3 reads TGTGCCAGCAGCTTAGGGGGAGGACCCAAGACGCAGTTT. This encodes CASSLGGGPKTQF. The chain couples TRBV7-8 to TRBJ2-3; D is possibly TRBD2 (6 bases). Germline V gene data show CDR1 as SGHVS and CDR2 as FQNEAQ. The CDR3 contains 13 residues.

As to this clonotype: The conserved final phenylalanine or tryptophan is absent from the CDR3, which likely points to a read error. The V gene is TRBV5-6, the J gene TRBJ2-5; 7 nucleotides align to TRBD1. V shed 0 bases, J shed 5 bases, and the junction held 7 bases outside the gene matches. This CDR3 spans 15 amino acids. Looked up from germline, CDR1 is SGHDT and CDR2 is YYEEEE. The CDR3 nucleotides read TGTGCCAGCAGCTTGGAGAGGGGACAGTGGGAGACCCAGTACCTC. It yields the protein CASSLERGQWETQYL.

The V gene is TRBV9, the J gene TRBJ2-2; TRBD2 matches 10 bases. V shed 7 bases, J shed 6 bases, and the junction held 6 bases outside the gene matches. Germline V gene lookup returns CDR1 SGDLS and CDR2 YYNGEE. The CDR3 is 14 residues long. CDR3 nucleotides: TGTGCCAGCTTTCTAGCGGGAGCTCCCGGGGAGCTGTTTTTT. It encodes CASFLAGAPGELFF. Full variable domain (outside the CDR3, taken from reference TRBV9 and TRBJ2-2): DSGVTQTPKHLITATGQRVTLRCSPRSGDLSVYWYQQSLDQGLQFLIQYYNGEERAKGNILERFSAQQFPDLHSELNLSSLELGDSALYFCASFLAGAPGELFFGEGSRLTVL.

The chain links TRBV7-9 to TRBJ2-3; possibly TRBD1 or TRBD2 for D (7 bases each). CDR1 and CDR2 from the germline V gene are SEHNR and FQNEAQ (reference sequence). V gave up 11 bases and J gave up 6 bases, with 21 bases separating them. The CDR3 sequence is 14 residues long. Here the CDR3 reads CAGRGARGPDTQYF. The CDR3 nucleotides read TGTGCCGGCCGGGGGGCGAGGGGGCCCGATACGCAGTATTTT. Filled out from reference TRBV7-9 and TRBJ2-3, the complete variable domain reads DTGVSQNPRHKITKRGQNVTFRCDPISEHNRLYWYRQTLGQGPEFLTYFQNEAQLEKSRLLSDRFSAERPKGSFSTLEIQRTEQGDSAMYLCAGRGARGPDTQYFGPGTRLTVL.

About this clonotype: The junction does not match germline at one end; this may be a read error. The chain employs TRBV7-9 and TRBJ1-2; D unclear. In germline, CDR1 is SEHNR, CDR2 FQNEAQ (reference sequence). This CDR3 has 16 amino acids. This chain's CDR3 is CASSFERSGLVYDYTF. The DNA of the CDR3 is TGTGCCAGCAGCTTTGAGAGGAGCGGGCTGGTATATGACTACACCTTC.

This clonotype occurred a few times. This chain uses TRBV15 with TRBJ2-1; TRBD2 matches 13 bases. Germline CDR1 is LNHNV and CDR2 is YYDKDF (reference sequence). The CDR3 totals 17 residues. The junction had 6 bases not matched to a gene; V was cut back by 2 bases and J by 5 bases. The CDR3 protein is CATSRKAGTSGNNEQFF. The CDR3, as DNA: TGTGCCACCAGCAGAAAAGCCGGGACTAGCGGGAACAATGAGCAGTTCTTC.

As regards this clonotype: The CDR3 ends on some other residue instead of the conserved phenylalanine or tryptophan, so this is likely a read error. The chain couples TRBV15 to TRBJ2-6; tentatively, D is TRBD1 or TRBD2 (5 bases each). The germline V gene encodes CDR1 LNHNV and CDR2 YYDKDF (reference sequence). The CDR3 totals 17 residues. Trimming removed 7 bases at V and 10 bases at J, with 26 bases between. The CDR3 is CATTLRGVPSEQNVLTC. The CDR3 nucleotides are TGTGCCACCACCCTCCGGGGCGTCCCCTCTGAGCAGAACGTCCTGACTTGC.

In regard to this clonotype: As the CDR3 is not closed by the conserved phenylalanine or tryptophan, this likely results from a read error. No DNA is shown, since the ends of the CDR3 on it are uncertain; the CDR3 is the one TCRdb lists. The V and J genes are TRBV11-3 and TRBJ2-3; the table's D call, TRBD1, has no DNA check behind it. Per the germline V gene, CDR1 is SGHNT and CDR2 is YENEEA. The CDR3 is 13 amino acids long, termini counted. CDR3 residues: CASSEDVTGNTYS.

Comments on this clonotype: This is likely a read error, given that the CDR3 carries no conserved phenylalanine or tryptophan at its end. The DNA is left out, because the CDR3 cannot be placed on it with certainty; the CDR3 is given as TCRdb lists it. The chain has TRBV7-9 and TRBJ2-1; the D call of TRBD2 is as the table states it, not checked on the DNA. The CDR3 is 13 amino acids in total, end residues counted. CDR1 is SEHNR, CDR2 FQNEAQ, per germline (reference sequence). CDR3 in amino acids: CASSFEASGSNRY.

Points on this clonotype: Since no conserved phenylalanine or tryptophan closes the CDR3, a read error is the likely cause. The limits of the CDR3 on the DNA are not certain, so only TCRdb's listed CDR3 is given. The V and J genes are TRBV7-8 and TRBJ1-2. The CDR3 spans 15 amino acids, including both terminal residues. Germline V gene sequence: CDR1 SGHVS, CDR2 FQNEAQ. The CDR3 region is CASSLAGGSDSHYTY.

The sample holds one count of this clonotype. The chain links TRBV6-1 to TRBJ1-4; D may be TRBD1 (6 bases). Germline V gives CDR1 MNHNS, CDR2 SASEGT. Trimming removed 6 bases from V and 7 bases from J, with 15 bases in between. The CDR3 sequence is 14 residues long. The CDR3 is CASSLATGSEKLFF. The DNA of the CDR3 is TGTGCCAGCAGCTTGGCGACAGGAAGTGAAAAACTGTTTTTT.

This chain connects TRBV7-9 to TRBJ1-1, with 8 bases lining up with TRBD1. J lost 8 bases, V lost 3 bases, and 11 bases had no gene match. Germline V gene data show CDR1 as SEHNR and CDR2 as FQNEAQ (reference sequence). The length of the CDR3 is 15 residues. DNA of the CDR3: TGTGCCAGCAGCTTTGAACTAACAGGGGGGAGCGAAGCTTTCTTT. It translates to CASSFELTGGSEAFF.

Note on this clonotype: The junction differs from germline at one of its ends, possibly a read error. V gene TRBV7-7 combines with J gene TRBJ2-2; a possible D gene is TRBD1 (5 bases). CDR1 and CDR2 (germline): SSHAT, FNYEAQ (reference sequence). The CDR3 is 16 amino acids. The CDR3 here is CASSLVGRRDTGELFF. The CDR3, as DNA: TGTGCTAGCAGCTTAGTTGGCCGCAGGGACACCGGGGAGCTGTTTTTT.

This clonotype was recorded once. V gene TRBV7-3 combines with J gene TRBJ2-7, with a tentative D call TRBD2 (7 bases). V lost 5 bases and J lost 11, with 25 bases in between. The V gene's germline CDR1 is SGHTA and CDR2 FQGTGA. The length of the CDR3 is 15 residues. For the CDR3, the DNA is TGTGCCAGCAGCCCGGGGGGCTCGGGCGGCTACGCGGAGTACGTC. Encoded protein: CASSPGGSGGYAEYV.

The V and J genes are TRBV11-3 and TRBJ1-5; D perhaps matches TRBD1 (6 bases). Looked up from germline, CDR1 is SGHNT and CDR2 is YENEEA. CDR3 length equals 14 residues. Trimming cost V 5 bases and J 5 bases, with 13 bases left between them. The CDR3, as DNA: TGTGCCAGCAGCGTAGGGGGGCAAGATCAGCCCCAGCATTTT. Its protein is CASSVGGQDQPQHF.

This chain links TRBV5-1 with TRBJ2-1; no definite D call. The CDR3 is 13 amino acids. Germline-derived CDR1 and CDR2 are SGHRS and YFSETQ. Trimming stripped 1 base from V and 8 bases from J, with 10 bases between. As DNA, the CDR3 is TGCGCCAGCAGCTTGATCTGGGTCCATGAGCAGTTCTTC. Protein sequence: CASSLIWVHEQFF.

This clonotype was counted at least ten times. The rearrangement joins TRBV6-2 or TRBV6-3 to TRBJ2-1; TRBD2 is a possible D gene (5 bases). CDR3 size: 15 residues. Trimming took off 2 bases at V and 8 bases at J, with 16 bases between the two ends. Germline CDR1 and CDR2: MNHEY and SVGEGT. The CDR3 DNA reads as TGTGCCAGCAGTTACGGGGAGTACTCTAGGTATGAGCAGTTCTTC. Amino acid sequence: CASSYGEYSRYEQFF.

Only a few counts were recorded for this clonotype. A read error may explain this, as a much larger clone is one base away. The CDR3 spells CASSLAGSYGANVYV. Written as DNA, the CDR3 is TGTGCCAGCAGCTTAGCGGGTAGCTACGGGGCCAACGTCTACGTC. J is TRBJ2-7 and V is TRBV7-9; TRBD1 or TRBD2 may be the D gene (5 bases each). The CDR3 has 15 amino acids. The V gene's germline CDR1 is SEHNR and CDR2 FQNEAQ (reference sequence). V lost 0 bases, J lost 13 bases, and 22 bases lay in between.

This rearrangement joins TRBV7-9 to TRBJ1-1; 7 nucleotides line up with TRBD1. The CDR3 spans 15 residues. V trimming: 1 base; J trimming: 13 bases; junction bases outside the gene matches: 15. The germline gives CDR1 SEHNR, CDR2 FQNEAQ (reference sequence). CDR3 sequence (DNA): TGTGCCAGCAGCTTAGAGGTGACAGGGAACACTGACGTTTTCTTT. This translates into CASSLEVTGNTDVFF.